This paragraph covers one T cell receptor beta chain sequence. Its target is unknown. This sample is part of a study of cytomegalovirus exposure and HLA in healthy donors. Study findings and constraints: Under in vitro conditions, three CMV-associated chains were confirmed as specific for CMV antigens.

Both 60 Vbeta primers and 13 Jbeta primers went into the PCR. As originally analysed: A later analysis counted roughly 74 million unique TCR beta chains, around 11 million shared. TCRdb keeps only in-frame clones here, not all; method: immunoSEQ multiplex PCR. V and J calls and clone size come straight from that table; D and trimming were deduced from the DNA. Among 110,000 or so clones listed, 65% to 80% were seen once. Looked up from germline, CDR1 is LGHNA and CDR2 is YNFKEQ. J gave up 4 bases and V 3 bases, and 2 bases lay outside the gene matches. This CDR3 spans 15 amino acids. Nominal health characterized the donors when sampled, though unrecorded immune exposures were likely.

The TCR comes from a woman aged 40 to 55 in good health and CMV-seropositive. Sample: PBMCs. The chain combines TRBV4-2 with TRBJ2-5; the match to TRBD2 covers 13 bases. The CDR3 nucleotides read TGTGCCAGCAGCCAGGGACTAGCGGGAACAGAGACCCAGTACTTC. Its translation is CASSQGLAGTETQYF.